The 15 T cell receptor beta chains in this list originate from one sample, sequenced in a study of OX40 agonist ivuxolimab in advanced cancers. The protocol was immunoSEQ multiplex PCR, while the TCRdb copy is restricted to in-frame clones and leaves out a portion. Of approximately 94,000 clones listed, approximately 89% were seen once; the top ten hold approximately 0.55%. Material: CD4+ or CD8+ T cells sorted from blood, obtained in a trial of the OX40 agonist ivuxolimab. These receptors originate from an adult with an advanced solid tumor such as melanoma, head and neck, liver or kidney cancer.

This sequence joins TRBV7-2 and TRBJ2-1; 12 bases line up with TRBD2. V was clipped by 1 base and J by 8 bases; unmatched bases: 9. CDR1 is SGHTA and CDR2 is FQGNSA in the germline V gene. CDR3 size: 17 residues. This chain's CDR3 is CASSLVGTSGSPDEQFF. Written as DNA, the CDR3 is TGTGCCAGCAGCTTAGTGGGGACTAGCGGGTCGCCCGATGAGCAGTTCTTC.

A single count supports this clone. The V call is TRBV28, the J call TRBJ2-4; D is perhaps TRBD1 or TRBD2 (5 bases each). Germline V CDR1 and CDR2: MDHEN, SYDVKM. The CDR3 contains 16 residues. Deletions cut 4 bases from V and 6 bases from J, with 19 bases between. The CDR3 protein is CASSSFGTQERNIQYF. As DNA, the CDR3 is TGTGCCAGCAGTTCTTTCGGGACCCAAGAACGAAACATTCAGTACTTC.

The CDR3 loop reads CASSPLEREGLEQYF. CDR3 coding DNA: TGTGCCAGCAGCCCCCTCGAGCGGGAGGGCCTCGAGCAGTACTTC. The chain joins TRBV7-2 to TRBJ2-7; 10 nucleotides align to TRBD2. The CDR3 is 15 residues long. The germline V gene encodes CDR1 SGHTA and CDR2 FQGNSA. Trimming cost V 5 bases and J 6 bases; bases outside gene matches: 10.

This rearrangement joins TRBV6-5 to TRBJ1-1; D uncertain. The CDR3 totals 11 residues. The V gene lost 5 bases and the J gene lost 8 bases, with 9 bases spanning the gap. The germline gives CDR1 MNHEY, CDR2 SVGAGI. The chain's CDR3 is CASSTQREAFF. The CDR3 nucleotides read TGTGCCAGCAGTACTCAGAGGGAAGCTTTCTTT.

CDR3 sequence (DNA): TGTGCCAGCAGTGACAGCGAAATGGGCTATGGCTACACCTTC. Amino acid sequence: CASSDSEMGYGYTF. V usage is TRBV28 and J usage is TRBJ1-2; tentative D call: TRBD1 (5 bases). The ends were cut back, 5 bases at V and 4 bases at J, with 14 bases in the middle. This CDR3 is 14 amino acids long. CDR1 MDHEN and CDR2 SYDVKM come from the germline V gene.

This sequence joins TRBV19 and TRBJ2-1; TRBD1 agrees at 7 bases. The CDR3 consists of 14 residues. The J segment lost 3 bases and the V segment lost 4 bases, leaving 3 bases of the junction unmatched. CDR1 is LNHDA, CDR2 SQIVND, per germline (reference sequence). The CDR3 DNA sequence: TGTGCCAGTAGTAGGGGACAGAACTACAATGAGCAGTTCTTC. This gives the protein CASSRGQNYNEQFF. Based on the CDR3 plus reference TRBV19 and TRBJ2-1, the full variable domain is DGGITQSPKYLFRKEGQNVTLSCEQNLNHDAMYWYRQDPGQGLRLIYYSQIVNDFQKGDIAEGYSVSREKKESFPLTVTSAQKNPTAFYLCASSRGQNYNEQFFGPGTRLTVL.

V and J are TRBV11-2 and TRBJ2-2; D not resolved. The V gene's germline CDR1 is SGHAT and CDR2 FQNNGV. The CDR3 totals 15 residues. V lost 5 bases and J lost 3, with 13 bases in between. CDR3 DNA sequence: TGTGCCAGCAGCCGCCGGTCCGAATACACCGGGGAGCTGTTTTTT. This gives the protein CASSRRSEYTGELFF. The full variable domain, in which reference TRBV11-2 and TRBJ2-2 provide the parts outside the CDR3, is EAGVAQSPRYKIIEKRQSVAFWCNPISGHATLYWYQQILGQGPKLLIQFQNNGVVDDSQLPKDRFSAERLKGVDSTLKIQPAKLEDSAVYLCASSRRSEYTGELFFGEGSRLTVL.

The J gene is TRBJ2-1, the V gene TRBV28; TRBD2 matches at 7 bases. V lost 8 bases, J lost 7 bases, and 14 bases stayed unmatched. Germline CDR1 MDHEN, CDR2 SYDVKM. The CDR3 is made up of 15 amino acids. CDR3 bases: TGTGCCAGCCTACCGGGGGGTATAGCCGGGAATGAGCAGTTCTTC. It encodes CASLPGGIAGNEQFF.

The J gene is TRBJ2-7, the V gene TRBV7-9, with TRBD1 as a possible D gene (6 bases). The CDR3 has 14 amino acids. Trimming pared 2 bases from V and 1 base from J, leaving 9 bases between. CDR1 SEHNR and CDR2 FQNEAQ come from the germline V gene (reference sequence). This CDR3 reads CASSLQGSSYEQYF. The CDR3 DNA is TGTGCCAGCAGCTTACAGGGGTCGTCCTACGAGCAGTACTTC.

This sequence joins TRBV20-1 and TRBJ2-7; D not resolved. The CDR3 is made up of 10 amino acids. Trimming left V 6 bases short and J 4 bases short, with 7 bases between. Germline lookup yields CDR1 DFQATT and CDR2 SNEGSKA (reference sequence). The CDR3 reads CSAGAYEQYF. As DNA, the CDR3 is TGCAGTGCCGGAGCTTACGAGCAGTACTTC.

This chain joins TRBV6-1 and TRBJ2-1; D may be TRBD2 (6 bases). The germline V gene has CDR1 MNHNS and CDR2 SASEGT. The CDR3 totals 14 residues. V gave up 7 bases and J gave up 10 bases, with 20 bases separating them. The CDR3 nucleotides read TGTGCCAGCACTACAAAGGGTCGGGGGAACGAGCAGTTCTTC. Translation gives CASTTKGRGNEQFF.

The chain employs TRBV28 and TRBJ2-1; TRBD2 matches at 8 bases. Trimming cost V 6 bases and J 0 bases; bases outside gene matches: 4. Looked up from germline, CDR1 is MDHEN and CDR2 is SYDVKM. This CDR3 is built from 15 residues. The CDR3 nucleotides read TGTGCCAGCAGGGGCGGGACTAGCTCCTACAATGAGCAGTTCTTC. It specifies CASRGGTSSYNEQFF.

This chain connects TRBV7-9 to TRBJ2-5; D unclear. Trimming took off 3 bases at V and 3 bases at J, with 11 bases between the two ends. The CDR3 is 14 residues long. The V gene's germline CDR1 is SEHNR and CDR2 FQNEAQ (reference sequence). CDR3 sequence (DNA): TGTGCCAGCAGCTTCGTACAGAGGAAAGAGACCCAGTACTTC. Its protein is CASSFVQRKETQYF.

This chain uses TRBV19 with TRBJ2-7; the match to TRBD1 covers 12 bases. In germline, CDR1 is LNHDA, CDR2 SQIVND (reference sequence). V was pared by 1 base and J by 2 bases, with 3 bases of the junction left unmatched. This CDR3 contains 16 residues. CDR3 DNA sequence: TGTGCCAGTAGTATAGCCCGGGACAGGGGGCCCTACGAGCAGTACTTC. Protein: CASSIARDRGPYEQYF.

The rearrangement links TRBV5-1 to TRBJ1-4; possible D gene TRBD1, 6 bases. There are 14 residues in the CDR3. The V end was cut by 2 bases, the J end by 6 bases, with 11 bases between. Germline V gene lookup returns CDR1 SGHRS and CDR2 YFSETQ. CDR3 protein: CASSFGGGYEKLFF. Written as DNA, the CDR3 is TGCGCCAGCAGCTTCGGGGGCGGGTATGAAAAACTGTTTTTT. The variable domain in full, with the rest retrieved from reference TRBV5-1 and TRBJ1-4, is KAGVTQTPRYLIKTRGQQVTLSCSPISGHRSVSWYQQTPGQGLQFLFEYFSETQRNKGNFPGRFSGRQFSNSRSEMNVSTLELGDSALYLCASSFGGGYEKLFFGSGTQLSVL.